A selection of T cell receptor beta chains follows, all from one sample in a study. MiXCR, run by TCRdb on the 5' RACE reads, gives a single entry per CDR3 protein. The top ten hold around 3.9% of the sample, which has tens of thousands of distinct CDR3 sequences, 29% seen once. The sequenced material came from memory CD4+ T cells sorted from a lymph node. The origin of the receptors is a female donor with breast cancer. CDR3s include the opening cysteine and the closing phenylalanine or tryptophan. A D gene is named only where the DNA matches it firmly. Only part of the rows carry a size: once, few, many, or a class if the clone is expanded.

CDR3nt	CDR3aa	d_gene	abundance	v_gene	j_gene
TGTGCCAGCAGTTCAATGCCAGGGGCGGCGCAGCCCCAGCATTTT	CASSSMPGAAQPQHF	.	.	TRBV6-4	TRBJ1-5
TGTGCCAGCAGCCTATTAGCGGAAAGCTACGAGCAGTACTTC	CASSLLAESYEQYF	.	many	TRBV7-9	TRBJ2-7
TGTGCCACCAGGGGGACAGGGTCACTCCGTGAGCAGTTCTTC	CATRGTGSLREQFF	TRBD1	.	TRBV24-1	TRBJ2-1
TGTGCCAGCAGTTTTGTCCAGGCGCCCTACGAGCAGTACTTC	CASSFVQAPYEQYF	.	many	TRBV28	TRBJ2-7
TGTGCCAGCAGCTTAGGAGCGGGCACCCATGAGCAGTTCTTC	CASSLGAGTHEQFF	.	.	TRBV5-6	TRBJ2-1
TGCACCAGCAACCCCAGGACTCGGACTGGGGAGCTGTTTTTT	CTSNPRTRTGELFF	.	.	TRBV5-1	TRBJ2-2
TGTGCCAGCAGTTACGATTCGAGCAGGGCTGATACGCAGTATTTT	CASSYDSSRADTQYF	.	.	TRBV6-6	TRBJ2-3
TGTGCCAGCAGAAAAGCGGGAGCAGGCTCCTACAATGAGCAGTTCTTC	CASRKAGAGSYNEQFF	TRBD2	few	TRBV6-2/TRBV6-3	TRBJ2-1
TGCAGTGCTAGAATTAGGGTGAGCTCCTACAATGAGCAGTTCTTC	CSARIRVSSYNEQFF	.	many	TRBV20-1	TRBJ2-1
TGCGCCAGCAGCTTCGGGGAACTCTCTGGAAACACCATATATTTT	CASSFGELSGNTIYF	.	.	TRBV4-1	TRBJ1-3
TGTGCCAGCAGTTACTCTACAGGGGCCGGCACCTACGAGCAGTACTTC	CASSYSTGAGTYEQYF	TRBD1	.	TRBV6-5	TRBJ2-7
TGTGCCAGCAGCCCATCGGGGGGTAATTCACCCCTCCACTTT	CASSPSGGNSPLHF	.	.	TRBV12-3/TRBV12-4	TRBJ1-6
TGTGCCAGCAGTTTTACGCTGAACACTGAAGCTTTCTTT	CASSFTLNTEAFF	.	.	TRBV12-3/TRBV12-4	TRBJ1-1
TGTGCCAGCAGTTTCCCAGACAATGAGCAGTTCTTC	CASSFPDNEQFF	.	.	TRBV12-3/TRBV12-4	TRBJ2-1
TGTGCCAGCTGCCCGGACAGGGACTATGGCTACACCTTC	CASCPDRDYGYTF	TRBD1	.	TRBV12-3/TRBV12-4	TRBJ1-2
TGTGCCAGCGGCTTAGGAGTATCAGGCCCTTACAATGAGCAGTTCTTC	CASGLGVSGPYNEQFF	.	once	TRBV7-8	TRBJ2-1
TGTGCCAGCACCCAATTTCTTGGGGCCAACGTCCTGACTTTC	CASTQFLGANVLTF	.	.	TRBV12-3/TRBV12-4	TRBJ2-6
TGCGCCAGCAGCGGCACAGGGGGCCGAGAGACCCAGTACTTC	CASSGTGGRETQYF	TRBD1	.	TRBV5-1	TRBJ2-5
TGCAGTGCCACCCTAGTGTCTAGCGGGAGCTCCTACGAGCAGTACTTC	CSATLVSSGSSYEQYF	TRBD2	.	TRBV20-1	TRBJ2-7
TGTGCCAGCAGCTTGGGTTCGGGGGGCCCCTACAATGAGCAGTTCTTC	CASSLGSGGPYNEQFF	.	.	TRBV5-4	TRBJ2-1
TGTGCCAGCAAGACGACAGGGAATAGCAATCAGCCCCAGCATTTT	CASKTTGNSNQPQHF	TRBD1	.	TRBV6-5	TRBJ1-5
TGCGCCAGCAGCTTGGGAAGTATTGACGAAAAACTGTTTTTT	CASSLGSIDEKLFF	.	.	TRBV5-1	TRBJ1-4
TGTGCCAGCAGTTTTTGGGACTATGGCTACACCTTC	CASSFWDYGYTF	.	few	TRBV28	TRBJ1-2
TGTGCCTGGAGTGTGGTGGGAGGACTATACAATGAGCAGTTCTTC	CAWSVVGGLYNEQFF	.	.	TRBV30	TRBJ2-1
TGTGCCAGCAGCCCCCAGACCGGGCAGATGAACACTGAAGCTTTCTTT	CASSPQTGQMNTEAFF	.	few	TRBV4-2	TRBJ1-1
TGTGCCAGCAGCTTAGCGGTGAATCAGCCCCAGCATTTT	CASSLAVNQPQHF	.	.	TRBV7-2	TRBJ1-5
TGTGCCAGCAGCGTAGGCGGGGCGCGTTACGAGCAGTACTTC	CASSVGGARYEQYF	.	few	TRBV9	TRBJ2-7
TGTGCCAGCAGTGAGGGCCAGGGGGCGTCTAGCACAGATACGCAGTATTTT	CASSEGQGASSTDTQYF	TRBD1	few	TRBV2	TRBJ2-3
TGTGCCAGCAGCTTAGTTGGTAGGGACCCCTACGAGCAGTACTTC	CASSLVGRDPYEQYF	.	few	TRBV7-9	TRBJ2-7
TGTGCCAGCAGCGGAGCGGAGGGGGGACTTCAAGAGACCCAGTACTTC	CASSGAEGGLQETQYF	.	.	TRBV9	TRBJ2-5
TGTGCCAGTAGTATAGATCGGGTGGGGTCCTACAATGAGCAGTTCTTC	CASSIDRVGSYNEQFF	.	.	TRBV19	TRBJ2-1
TGTGCCAGCAGTTACTCACTAGATGTCGATACGCAGTATTTT	CASSYSLDVDTQYF	.	few	TRBV6-2/TRBV6-3	TRBJ2-3
TGCAGTACTCCTAATCGGGTCAAAATGAACACTGAAGCTTTCTTT	CSTPNRVKMNTEAFF	.	.	TRBV20-1	TRBJ1-1